Below, 22 T cell receptor beta chains from the same sample are listed, as sequenced in a study of T cells in Graves' hyperthyroidism and ophthalmopathy. Regions amplified from RNA transcripts were the TCR beta CDR3 regions. HTBI primers were the set used in a first-round RT-PCR of the TCR CDR3. Each CDR3 protein gets one entry after TCRdb re-called the multiplex PCR reads with MiXCR. The table includes 540,000 or so distinct CDR3 sequences, 15% to 18% detected once. Sample: blood. The receptors stem from a woman in her thirties with Graves' hyperthyroidism.

The rearrangement uses TRBV12-3 or TRBV12-4 and TRBJ1-3; D unresolved. The CDR3 sequence is 12 residues long. Trimming removed 3 bases at V and 13 bases at J, with 13 bases between. CDR3 sequence reads: CASSFVNSKIYF. The CDR3 DNA follows: TGTGCCAGCAGTTTCGTAAATTCTAAAATATATTTT.

This clonotype has ten or more counts. The chain recombines TRBV5-1 with TRBJ2-3; 8 bases align to TRBD2. CDR3 length equals 16 residues. CDR1 is SGHRS and CDR2 is YFSETQ in the germline V gene. J gave up 2 bases and V 0 bases, and 5 bases lay outside the gene matches. CDR3 loop: CASSLALAGHTDTQYF. For the CDR3, the DNA is TGCGCCAGCAGCTTGGCCCTAGCGGGCCACACAGATACGCAGTATTTT.

This clonotype was seen at least ten times. V usage is TRBV20-1 and J usage is TRBJ1-2; D possibly corresponds to TRBD1 (5 bases). CDR1 and CDR2 (germline): DFQATT, SNEGSKA (reference sequence). The CDR3 is 12 residues long. With 3 bases removed from V and 3 bases from J, the gap between germline ends came to 8 bases. The CDR3 coding sequence is TGCAGTGCTAGTTTGGGGGACTATGGCTACACCTTC. This translates into CSASLGDYGYTF.

This clonotype has a count of ten or more. The chain carries TRBV6-1 and TRBJ2-3, with TRBD2 matching over 7 bases. CDR1 is MNHNS, CDR2 SASEGT, per germline. Trimming at V came to 1 base and at J to 5 bases, leaving 12 bases not matched to a gene. The CDR3 is 17 residues long. In DNA, the CDR3 is TGTGCCAGCAGTGAAGTCGTTGGCGGGAGAGGGATAGATACGCAGTATTTT. Its protein product is CASSEVVGGRGIDTQYF.

This clonotype was detected ten times or more. The chain joins TRBV7-2 to TRBJ2-3; D is undetermined. Germline V gives CDR1 SGHTA, CDR2 FQGNSA. V lost 0 bases to trimming and J lost 6 bases, with 13 bases between them. This CDR3 contains 15 residues. CDR3 region: CASSLATAFPDTQYF. CDR3 DNA: TGTGCCAGCAGCTTAGCCACAGCATTCCCCGATACGCAGTATTTT.

About this clonotype itself: This sequence may be a read error, since a much larger clone differs from it by one base. This chain uses TRBV3-1 with TRBJ1-4; D unresolved. The CDR3 is 15 residues long. Germline V gives CDR1 LGHDT, CDR2 YNNKEL (reference sequence). CDR3 sequence reads: CASSQPRATNEKLCF. CDR3 nucleotides: TGTGCCAGCAGCCAACCTCGCGCAACTAATGAAAAACTGTGTTTT.

This clonotype occurred many times. The chain couples TRBV11-2 to TRBJ1-1, with D unclear. The ends were cut back, 3 bases at V and 1 base at J, with 12 bases in the middle. The V gene's germline CDR1 is SGHAT and CDR2 FQNNGV. This CDR3 has 15 amino acids. CDR3 sequence: CASSLIVETNTEAFF. CDR3 bases: TGTGCCAGCAGCTTGATTGTCGAAACGAACACTGAAGCTTTCTTT.

This clonotype was counted at least ten times. This chain connects TRBV7-9 to TRBJ2-3, with D possibly TRBD1 on 5 matching bases. CDR1 and CDR2 (germline): SEHNR, FQNEAQ (reference sequence). There are 16 residues in the CDR3. V shed 5 bases and J shed 0 bases, with 15 bases lying between them. The DNA of the CDR3 is TGTGCCAGCAGCCCCGGGTGGGGCGAGAGCACAGATACGCAGTATTTT. It codes for CASSPGWGESTDTQYF.

The table lists this clonotype with many counts. V gene TRBV20-1 combines with J gene TRBJ2-7, with 13 bases aligning to TRBD2. J was trimmed by 6 bases and V by 5 bases; bases with no gene match: 10. CDR1 and CDR2 from the germline V gene are DFQATT and SNEGSKA (reference sequence). The CDR3 runs 15 residues. For the CDR3, the DNA is TGCAGTGCTCGGACTAGCGGGAGAAGGGTAGGCGAGCAGTACTTC. It is translated as CSARTSGRRVGEQYF.

This clonotype was recorded a few times. The chain is built from TRBV20-1 and TRBJ2-1; 11 bases fit TRBD2. This CDR3 region has 14 residues. Germline trimming cut 6 bases from V and 8 bases from J; bases unmatched to any gene: 9. Germline V lookup: CDR1 DFQATT, CDR2 SNEGSKA (reference sequence). CDR3 in amino acids: CSADTSGSPYEQFF. The CDR3 DNA reads as TGCAGTGCGGACACTAGCGGGAGTCCCTATGAGCAGTTCTTC.

This clonotype was recorded a few times. V gene TRBV6-2 or TRBV6-3 combines with J gene TRBJ1-1; D perhaps matches TRBD1 (5 bases). Trimming took off 0 bases at V and 6 bases at J, with 11 bases between the two ends. This CDR3 is 14 amino acids long. Germline assignment: CDR1 MNHEY and CDR2 SVGEGT. The CDR3 sequence: CASSYSGAVAEAFF. CDR3 sequence (DNA): TGTGCCAGCAGTTACTCCGGGGCCGTCGCTGAAGCTTTCTTT.

This clonotype has only a few counts. This rearrangement joins TRBV12-3 or TRBV12-4 to TRBJ1-5, with D hard to call. V was clipped by 3 bases and J by 0 bases, with 9 bases between them. The CDR3 sequence is 15 residues long. The chain's CDR3 is CASSFLRSSNQPQHF. The CDR3 region has the DNA TGTGCCAGCAGTTTTTTGCGGAGTAGCAATCAGCCCCAGCATTTT.

The sample holds many counts of this clonotype. The chain employs TRBV20-1 and TRBJ2-7; 7 nucleotides agree with TRBD2. V lost 1 base and J lost 4; bases outside the gene matches: 4. This CDR3 is 13 amino acids long. Germline-derived CDR1 and CDR2 are DFQATT and SNEGSKA (reference sequence). The CDR3 DNA sequence: TGCAGTGCTAGAGGTGGGAGGGTGTACGAGCAGTACTTC. This codes for CSARGGRVYEQYF.

The rearrangement joins TRBV20-1 to TRBJ1-4, with a weak D call TRBD1 (6 bases). Trimming left V 4 bases short and J 4 bases short, with 7 bases between. CDR1 is DFQATT and CDR2 is SNEGSKA in the germline V gene (reference sequence). This CDR3 is 12 amino acids long. The CDR3 bases are TGCAGTGCTAAGGGGGTTAATGAAAAACTGTTTTTT. Its protein product is CSAKGVNEKLFF.

Only a few counts were recorded for this clonotype. A much larger clone lies a single base off, so this may be a read error. The CDR3 DNA follows: TGCGCCAGCAACTTGGGGGGAGTGGGCTCCTACGAGCAGTACTTC. Translation: CASNLGGVGSYEQYF. This chain joins TRBV5-1 and TRBJ2-7, with D maybe TRBD2 (6 bases). Germline V gene sequence: CDR1 SGHRS, CDR2 YFSETQ. This CDR3 region has 15 residues.

CDR3 DNA sequence: TGTGCCAGCAGACAGGGGGCTGATGAAAAACTGTTTTTT. As protein: CASRQGADEKLFF. This chain joins TRBV6-1 and TRBJ1-4, with 9 bases that match TRBD1. V lost 6 bases, J lost 6 bases, and 2 bases stayed unmatched. The CDR3 has 13 residues. CDR1 and CDR2 (germline): MNHNS, SASEGT.

Only one count was recorded for this clonotype. V usage is TRBV7-2 and J usage is TRBJ2-7; 9 positions agree with TRBD2. V lost 6 bases to trimming and J lost 0 bases; unmatched junction nucleotides: 3. Germline CDR1 SGHTA, CDR2 FQGNSA. The CDR3 consists of 14 residues. The CDR3 sequence: CASRTSGDSYEQYF. CDR3 in DNA: TGTGCCAGCAGGACTAGCGGAGACTCCTACGAGCAGTACTTC.

Details on this clonotype: A read error may explain this, as a much larger clone is one base away. J is TRBJ2-1 and V is TRBV3-1, with D maybe TRBD2 (6 bases). Germline V gene data show CDR1 as LGHDT and CDR2 as YNNKEL (reference sequence). The CDR3 runs 12 residues. V shed 2 bases and J shed 12 bases, with 11 bases lying between them. As DNA, the CDR3 is TGTGCCAGCAGCCAAAGGGCGGGACTGCAGTTCTTC. Protein: CASSQRAGLQFF.

The rearrangement links TRBV20-1 to TRBJ2-3; D gene uncertain. The CDR3 has 14 amino acids. CDR1 is DFQATT, CDR2 SNEGSKA, per germline (reference sequence). Trimming took 0 bases from V and 4 from J, leaving 11 bases between them. The CDR3 coding sequence is TGCAGTGCTAGAGATTGGGCTCGCTCAGATACGCAGTATTTT. Protein product: CSARDWARSDTQYF.

This clonotype was seen only once. This chain connects TRBV20-1 to TRBJ1-1; possible D gene TRBD1, 6 bases. This CDR3 contains 13 residues. Germline loops: CDR1 DFQATT, CDR2 SNEGSKA (reference sequence). V lost 7 bases and J lost 3, with 15 bases in between. The CDR3 DNA is TGCAGTGAATCGCAGGGGTTGGACACTGAAGCTTTCTTT. Amino acid sequence: CSESQGLDTEAFF.

Points on this clonotype: One base away lies a much larger clone, so this may be a sequencing read error. Because it lacks the conserved phenylalanine or tryptophan at the end, this CDR3 is likely a read error. The V call is TRBV20-1, the J call TRBJ2-3, with unresolved D. Germline CDR1 reads DFQATT; CDR2 reads SNEGSKA (reference sequence). Between the trimmed V and J ends, which lost 5 bases and 5 bases, there was a span of 8 bases. This CDR3 region has 11 residues. This CDR3 reads CSAFMRDTQYL. As DNA, the CDR3 is TGCAGTGCTTTCATGAGAGATACGCAGTATCTT.

The table lists this clonotype with a few counts. The chain's CDR3 is CASGGALGANVLTF. CDR3 nucleotides: TGTGCCAGCGGGGGGGCGCTCGGGGCCAACGTCCTGACTTTC. This chain links TRBV12-3 or TRBV12-4 with TRBJ2-6; maybe TRBD2 (7 bases). V lost 8 bases and J lost 4, with 12 bases in between. The CDR3 loop spans 14 amino acids.